The T cell receptor (beta chain) described here comes from a study of early T cells in non-severe SARS-CoV-2 infection. The overall study: Sequencing of bulk RNA from unsorted whole blood was done, without chain pairing.

This clonotype was counted ten times or more. CDR1 and CDR2 from the germline V gene are GTSNPN and SVGIG (reference sequence). There are 15 residues in the CDR3. Trimming shortened V by 8 bases and J by 6 bases, and 22 bases separated the two germline ends. Unique molecular identifiers (one per individual cDNA molecule) were attached. In TCRdb, the 5' RACE reads were re-called with MiXCR into one record per CDR3 protein. The sample lists 55,000 to 65,000 distinct CDR3 sequences, about 11% occurring once. The chain carries TRBV30 and TRBJ2-2, with D perhaps matching TRBD2 (6 bases). The sequencing sample was made of whole blood. This sequence originates from an adult who was a healthcare worker with PCR-confirmed SARS-CoV-2 infection or an uninfected control (not recorded which). The CDR3 region is CARSAGSLGAGELFF. The CDR3 nucleotides are TGTGCCCGGTCGGCCGGGAGTTTAGGCGCCGGGGAGCTGTTTTTT.